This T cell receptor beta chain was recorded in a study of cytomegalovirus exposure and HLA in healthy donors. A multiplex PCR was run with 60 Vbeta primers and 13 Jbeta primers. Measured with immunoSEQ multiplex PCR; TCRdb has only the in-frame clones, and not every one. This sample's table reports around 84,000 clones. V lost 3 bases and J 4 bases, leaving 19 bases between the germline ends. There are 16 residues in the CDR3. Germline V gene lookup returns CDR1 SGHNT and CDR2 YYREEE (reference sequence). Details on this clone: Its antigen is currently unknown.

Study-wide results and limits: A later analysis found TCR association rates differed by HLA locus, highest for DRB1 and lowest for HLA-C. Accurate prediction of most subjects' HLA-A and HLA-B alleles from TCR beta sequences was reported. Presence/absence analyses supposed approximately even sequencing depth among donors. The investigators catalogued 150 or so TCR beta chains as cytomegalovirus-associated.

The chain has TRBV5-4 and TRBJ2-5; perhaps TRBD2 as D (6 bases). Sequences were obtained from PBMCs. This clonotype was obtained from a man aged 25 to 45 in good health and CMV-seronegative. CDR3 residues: CASSSGVGRFVETQYF. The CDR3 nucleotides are TGTGCCAGCAGCTCGGGGGTGGGGAGATTTGTAGAGACCCAGTACTTC.